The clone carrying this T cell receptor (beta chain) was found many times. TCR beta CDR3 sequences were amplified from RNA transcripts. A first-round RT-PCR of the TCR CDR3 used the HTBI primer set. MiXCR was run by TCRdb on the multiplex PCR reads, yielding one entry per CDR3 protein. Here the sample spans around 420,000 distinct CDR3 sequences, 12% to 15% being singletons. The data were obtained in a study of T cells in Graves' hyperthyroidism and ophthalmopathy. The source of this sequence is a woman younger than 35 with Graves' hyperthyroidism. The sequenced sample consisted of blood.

CDR3 sequence (DNA): TGTGCCAGCAGTGGGGGAGGGCGGAGCAATCAGCCCCAGCATTTT. Its translation: CASSGGGRSNQPQHF. V gene TRBV5-6 combines with J gene TRBJ1-5, with D maybe TRBD1 (5 bases). Germline lookup yields CDR1 SGHDT and CDR2 YYEEEE. V lost 5 bases, J lost 1 base, and 13 bases lay in between. The CDR3 is 15 residues long.